This TCR beta chain stems from a study of shared T cell receptors in the human thymus (dated by TCRdb to about 2021). Background on the whole study: The study investigated the way shared, self-reactive T-cell receptor alpha chains are produced in the human thymus.

Taken from cysteine to phenylalanine, the CDR3 has 18 residues. The CDR3 DNA has 54 bases and is translated from base 1. The V end gives up 2 bases and the J end 6 bases, leaving 14 bases in the junction not matched to a gene. From a lookup of the germline V gene (reference sequence), CDR1 and CDR2 are LNHNV and YYDKDF. Library preparation was by the immunoSEQ multiplex PCR assay. TCRdb stores this immuneACCESS table with in-frame sequences only. Part of the clones is absent; in the studies checked, under half of the shortfall reflects unresolved V genes, and no reason is known for the rest. This sample comprises 650,000 to 950,000 clones, over 75% of them detected only once. Together, the top ten hold 0.008% to 0.011% of the sample. Comments on this clone: Its antigen target is currently unknown. No per-base quality is available; no much larger clone lies one base away.

This same sample was also taken into another study, of human thymus T cells. The second study's paper adds: Immunologically healthy infants undergoing open corrective cardiac surgery for congenital heart defects in Finland were used as donors. The thymus tissue came from surgical resects taken out during corrective cardiac surgery. Both the thymic and the peripheral blood repertoires appeared to show biased V and J gene segment usage. The related research found that thymic TCR repertoires overlapped highly between unrelated individuals. The study characterized TCR alpha and beta repertoires from roughly 8 infant thymus samples and a few related peripheral blood samples. Donor ages ranging from roughly 7 to 250 days were recorded, and several male and a couple of female infants were included in the cohort. Thymocytes were freed from the tissue by mechanical means and kept at -70 degrees C as pellets of roughly 9-30 million cells. A QIAsymphony instrument was used to extract genomic DNA from the frozen cell pellets. TCRB and TCRAD loci were amplified from a standardized quantity of quality-controlled genomic DNA using the immunoSEQ multiplex PCR assay. The V(D)J region was spanned by amplicons of a length sufficient to cover the CDR3 and to identify V and J genes. Through the commercial immunoSEQ service, the amplicons were sequenced on an Illumina platform. Primer bias and sequencing errors were corrected as previously described, and TCRAD and TCRB definitions were based on the IMGT database. Analysis of the repertoires was done with immunoSEQ Analyzer 3.0 and VDJTools and included basic statistics, V/J segment usage, diversity estimates, rarefaction and pairwise overlap. Diversity was estimated with Chao1, ChaoE, Efron-Thisted, Shannon and inverse Simpson indices, and also on datasets down-sampled to the smallest sample. Repertoire overlap was assessed by strict matching of CDR3 nucleotide sequence, V gene and J gene, and clustering was done by Jaccard-based multidimensional scaling. On average, thymus samples yielded about 810,000 unique TCRB clonotypes, whereas blood samples yielded 70,000 to 100,000.

Rearrangement joined TRBV15 to TRBJ2-1; 9 nucleotides in the junction match TRBD2. This receptor was obtained from a girl less than two years old with a congenital heart defect. Donor details come from another sample of the same person, matched by shared clones. Sequencing was performed on thymocytes. The DNA reads as follows: TGTGCCACCAGCAGACCATCGGCAGCGGGGGGATCTTCCAATGAGCAGTTCTTC. It translates as CATSRPSAAGGSSNEQFF.